The rows below give T cell receptor beta chains drawn from one sample of a study of T cell repertoires in cytomegalovirus infection. MiXCR, run by TCRdb on the reads, gives a single entry per CDR3 protein. The sample consists of around 100,000 distinct CDR3 sequences, 20% to 25% of them appearing once. Specimen: CD8+ T cells from PBMCs. The source of these receptors is a human donor in good health (CMV status not recorded). Some clones in this sample may be carry-over from other donors' samples. The CDR3 runs from the conserved cysteine through the conserved F or W. A D gene is named only where the DNA matches it firmly. The size of a clone is reported for some rows only, either as once, few or many, or as a class for expanded clones.

CDR3 DNA	CDR3 protein	D gene	clone size	CDR3 length	V gene	J gene
TGTGCCAGCAGCTACGGGGGGCTAAGTTCGGGGAACTACAATGAGCAGTTCTTC	CASSYGGLSSGNYNEQFF	.	.	18	TRBV6-2/TRBV6-3	TRBJ2-1
TGTGCCAGCCAGCGGGGGGGCGAGCAGTACTTC	CASQRGGEQYF	TRBD2	.	11	TRBV3-1	TRBJ2-7
TGTGCCAGCACCAAGGAGGCGGAAGCCTACGAGCAGTACTTC	CASTKEAEAYEQYF	.	.	14	TRBV25-1	TRBJ2-7
TGTGCCAGCAGCCTTGTAGAGGGACAGGGCCCCCCGGGCCGGTTCTTC	CASSLVEGQGPPGRFF	TRBD1	many	16	TRBV12-3/TRBV12-4	TRBJ2-1
TGTGCCAGCAGTGAACTAGCGACCAATGAGCAGTTCTTC	CASSELATNEQFF	.	.	13	TRBV2	TRBJ2-1
TGTGCCAGCAGTTTATCACTAGGCCTGCAAGAGACCCAGTACTTC	CASSLSLGLQETQYF	.	.	15	TRBV27	TRBJ2-5
TGTGCCAGCAGCTCACAGGGGACCTACAGCACAGATACGCAGTATTTT	CASSSQGTYSTDTQYF	TRBD1	many	16	TRBV7-2	TRBJ2-3
TGCGCCAGCAGCTTGGCAGGGACCATGAACACTGAAGCTTTCTTT	CASSLAGTMNTEAFF	.	.	15	TRBV5-1	TRBJ1-1
TGTGCCAGCAGCCAAGAGAAGCGGGAAAAGACCCAGTACTTC	CASSQEKREKTQYF	TRBD2	few	14	TRBV14	TRBJ2-5
TGTGCCACCAGCAGAGGGACAGGGGTCGACGAGCAGTACTTC	CATSRGTGVDEQYF	TRBD1	.	14	TRBV15	TRBJ2-7
TGTGCCAGCAGTCCGCTCGGGACAGGCCCTCCTACTAACTATGGCTACACCTTC	CASSPLGTGPPTNYGYTF	TRBD1	.	18	TRBV12-3/TRBV12-4	TRBJ1-2
TGCAGTGCTAGGGACGGCGCCGGAGATACGCAGTATTTT	CSARDGAGDTQYF	.	few	13	TRBV20-1	TRBJ2-3
TGCGCCAGCAGCCAAGGGAGGCGGGAACCCCCCTACAATGAGCAGTTCTTC	CASSQGRREPPYNEQFF	.	many	17	TRBV4-3	TRBJ2-1
TGTGCCAGCAGCTATGACAGAGCTGAAGCTTTCTTT	CASSYDRAEAFF	.	few	12	TRBV11-2	TRBJ1-1
TGCAGTGCTAGTCGGCCCTACGAGCAGTACTTC	CSASRPYEQYF	.	.	11	TRBV20-1	TRBJ2-7